These 27 T cell receptor beta chains originate from one sample sequenced in a study of beta chain features in type 1 diabetes listed by TCRdb under 2018. The library was made by the immunoSEQ multiplex PCR assay. The High Capacity cDNA Reverse Transcription Kit was used to reverse transcribe all of the isolated RNA, meaning that expressed TCRB transcripts were what got sequenced. TCRdb stores this immuneACCESS table with in-frame sequences only. Part of the clones is absent; in the studies checked, under half of the shortfall reflects unresolved V genes, and no reason is known for the rest. The sample table shows about 200,000 clones, and approximately 10% are seen once. The ten largest clones take up approximately 1.5% of the sample. Sequencing was done on a sample of central memory CD4+ T cells from blood. The receptors were gathered from a man between 18 and 35 years old in good health.

The chain uses TRBV18 and TRBJ2-1, with 9 bases fitting TRBD2. Germline values: CDR1 KGHSH, CDR2 LQKENI. Trimming at V came to 4 bases and at J to 5 bases, leaving 12 bases not matched to a gene. This CDR3 spans 17 amino acids. CDR3 nucleotide sequence: TGTGCCAGCTCACGGATTCAAAGGACTAGCGAACACAATGAGCAGTTCTTC. It encodes CASSRIQRTSEHNEQFF.

This clone showed up just a few times. The rearrangement uses TRBV27 and TRBJ2-5; D unclear. The ends were cut back, 3 bases at V and 5 bases at J, with 13 bases in the middle. The CDR3 loop spans 14 amino acids. CDR1 MNHEY and CDR2 SMNVEV come from the germline V gene (reference sequence). CDR3 bases: TGTGCCAGCAGTTTTACTCGAGTGGGCGAGACCCAGTACTTC. Translated, it gives CASSFTRVGETQYF.

In regard to this clone: A read error may produce the germline difference seen at one junction end. J is TRBJ2-7 and V is TRBV9, with TRBD2 matching over 8 bases. CDR1 and CDR2 from the germline V gene are SGDLS and YYNGEE. This CDR3 has 12 residues. CDR3 DNA: TGTGCCAGTAGCGGGAAAATGGACGAGCAGTACTTC. Its protein is CASSGKMDEQYF.

The chain uses TRBV4-2 and TRBJ2-1; D gene ambiguous. V was clipped by 4 bases and J by 8 bases, with 18 bases between them. Germline lookup yields CDR1 LGHNA and CDR2 YNFKEQ. The CDR3 sequence is 15 residues long. The CDR3 loop reads CASSRSDGQVDEQFF. The CDR3 bases are TGTGCCAGCAGCCGGTCGGACGGGCAGGTCGATGAGCAGTTCTTC.

The chain links TRBV10-3 to TRBJ2-5; 8 positions match TRBD2. Per germline, CDR1 ENHRY and CDR2 SYGVKD. The CDR3 runs 16 residues. J was trimmed by 1 base and V by 4 bases; bases with no gene match: 8. As DNA, the CDR3 is TGTGCCATCAGTGCGGGGACTAGTAGCCTCCAAGAGACCCAGTACTTC. Protein sequence: CAISAGTSSLQETQYF.

This clone was seen only a few times. The chain combines TRBV27 with TRBJ1-2; 10 bases are a match to TRBD1. The J segment lost 2 bases and the V segment lost 4 bases, leaving 4 bases of the junction unmatched. Per germline, CDR1 MNHEY and CDR2 SMNVEV (reference sequence). The CDR3 runs to 15 residues. The CDR3 reads CASSSGQGWNYGYTF. The CDR3 nucleotides read TGTGCCAGCAGTTCGGGACAGGGGTGGAACTATGGCTACACCTTC.

The gene calls are TRBV7-2 and TRBJ1-2; 7 nucleotides align to TRBD1. V lost 6 bases and J lost 2; bases outside the gene matches: 6. In germline, CDR1 is SGHTA, CDR2 FQGNSA. This CDR3 spans 14 amino acids. As DNA, the CDR3 is TGTGCCAGCAGTTATACACAGGGGAACTATGGCTACACCTTC. This gives the protein CASSYTQGNYGYTF.

The J gene is TRBJ2-1, the V gene TRBV6-1; 8 bases line up with TRBD2. V shed 4 bases and J 2 bases; nucleotides not matched to a gene: 7. CDR1 and CDR2 (germline): MNHNS, SASEGT. The CDR3 sequence is 16 residues long. The CDR3 sequence: CASSGMTSEAYNEQFF. The DNA for the CDR3 is TGTGCCAGCAGTGGAATGACTAGCGAGGCCTACAATGAGCAGTTCTTC.

This clone was counted a few times. This chain joins TRBV7-2 and TRBJ2-1; D unclear. The CDR3 covers 16 residues. The germline CDR1 and CDR2 sequences are SGHTA and FQGNSA. The V end was cut by 2 bases, the J end by 0 bases, with 11 bases between. The CDR3 sequence: CASSLTSRSSYNEQFF. The CDR3 coding sequence is TGTGCCAGCAGCTTAACGAGTAGGAGCTCCTACAATGAGCAGTTCTTC.

Many counts were recorded for this clone. Distinct nucleotide sequences in the sample also encode this CDR3. The rearrangement uses TRBV2 and TRBJ2-2; TRBD2 might be the D (5 bases). Germline V gene sequence: CDR1 SNHLY, CDR2 FYNNEI. Between the trimmed V and J ends, which lost 3 bases and 5 bases, there was a span of 10 bases. CDR3 size: 14 residues. CDR3 residues: CASSEGRGTGELFF. CDR3 nucleotides: TGTGCCAGCAGTGAGGGTCGAGGGACCGGGGAGCTGTTTTTT.

The chain employs TRBV7-9 and TRBJ2-7, with 11 bases identical to TRBD2. The ends lost 5 bases at V and 2 bases at J; junction bases unmatched: 5. CDR1 and CDR2 (germline): SEHNR, FQNEAQ (reference sequence). CDR3 size: 15 residues. CDR3 nucleotide sequence: TGTGCCAGCAGCCCGGGACTAGCGGCAGCCTACGAGCAGTACTTC. Protein sequence: CASSPGLAAAYEQYF.

This clone was seen only a few times. One end of the junction is discordant with germline, which a read error may explain. The chain links TRBV18 to TRBJ1-4; D is uncertain. This CDR3 region has 14 residues. Germline V gives CDR1 KGHSH, CDR2 LQKENI. CDR3 nucleotides: TGTGCCAGCTCCCCACTGCTGGGCAATGAAAAACTGTTTTTT. It yields the protein CASSPLLGNEKLFF. Based on the CDR3 plus reference TRBV18 and TRBJ1-4, the full variable domain is NAGVMQNPRHLVRRRGQEARLRCSPMKGHSHVYWYRQLPEEGLKFMVYLQKENIIDESGMPKERFSAEFPKEGPSILRIQQVVRGDSAAYFCASSPLLGNEKLFFGSGTQLSVL.

This clone was found a few times. The same CDR3 can be traced to other DNA sequences in this sample. The chain couples TRBV29-1 to TRBJ2-7; weak D call: TRBD1 (6 bases). CDR1 and CDR2 (germline): SQVTM, ANQGSEA. Trimming cost V 6 bases and J 3 bases, with 15 bases left between them. This CDR3 is built from 13 residues. CDR3 sequence (DNA): TGCAGCGTCCAACAGGGCGCCCTCTACGAGCAGTACTTC. The encoded protein is CSVQQGALYEQYF.

The rearrangement uses TRBV5-6 and TRBJ2-7; TRBD2 aligns across 11 bases. Losses at the gene ends were 4 bases for V and 4 bases for J; bases not matched to a gene: 7. Germline CDR1 is SGHDT and CDR2 is YYEEEE. The CDR3 contains 15 residues. CDR3 sequence reads: CASSPIAGGNYEQYF. The CDR3, as DNA: TGTGCCAGCAGCCCTATAGCGGGAGGGAATTACGAGCAGTACTTC.

In this sample, this clone turned up a few times. The V gene is TRBV2, the J gene TRBJ2-1; 9 nucleotides agree with TRBD2. Germline CDR1 reads SNHLY; CDR2 reads FYNNEI. With 6 bases clipped from V and 6 bases from J, the junction kept 15 bases outside the gene matches. The CDR3 is 17 residues long. The CDR3 reads CASSQGLVAGVRNEQFF. DNA for the CDR3: TGTGCCAGCAGCCAGGGGTTGGTAGCGGGAGTGCGCAATGAGCAGTTCTTC.

Relative to its sample, this clone is medium-sized (0.01 to 0.1%). The CDR3 protein is CASSYLSADGDEQFF. The DNA of the CDR3 is TGTGCCAGTAGTTACCTCAGCGCCGATGGGGATGAGCAGTTCTTC. The rearrangement uses TRBV19 and TRBJ2-1, with D unresolved. The CDR3 is 15 residues long. Per the germline V gene, CDR1 is LNHDA and CDR2 is SQIVND (reference sequence). Trimming cost V 5 bases and J 8 bases, with 19 bases left between them.

The V and J genes are TRBV30 and TRBJ2-3, with D possibly being TRBD2 (5 bases). Deletions cut 0 bases from V and 4 bases from J, with 8 bases between. CDR1 GTSNPN and CDR2 SVGIG come from the germline V gene (reference sequence). The CDR3 is 13 amino acids. CDR3 sequence: CAWSVPGADTQYF. The CDR3 bases are TGTGCCTGGAGTGTACCCGGGGCAGATACGCAGTATTTT.

The table lists this clone with many counts. The chain is built from TRBV2 and TRBJ2-7, with a possible D match to TRBD1 (5 bases). The V end lost 3 bases, the J end lost 2 bases, and 11 bases lay between the germline ends. Germline loops: CDR1 SNHLY, CDR2 FYNNEI. The CDR3 extends over 14 amino acids. The DNA of the CDR3 is TGTGCCAGCAGTGAGCAGGGAATTCCCTACGAGCAGTACTTC. This translates into CASSEQGIPYEQYF.

CDR3 protein: CASSPIGQSSGTQYF. The DNA for the CDR3 is TGTGCCAGCAGCCCCATAGGGCAGTCCTCGGGTACGCAGTATTTT. This chain joins TRBV7-7 and TRBJ2-3, with D uncertain. Germline lookup yields CDR1 SSHAT and CDR2 FNYEAQ (reference sequence). The CDR3 runs 15 residues. Trimming took 5 bases from V and 8 from J, leaving 20 bases between them.

The table lists this clone with many counts. J is TRBJ2-6 and V is TRBV2; the D call may be TRBD1 or TRBD2 (5 bases each). This CDR3 is 17 amino acids long. Germline CDR1 is SNHLY and CDR2 is FYNNEI. Trimming cost V 2 bases and J 0 bases, with 11 bases left between them. For the CDR3, the DNA is TGTGCCAGCAGTGAATTGCTGGGACGCTCTGGGGCCAACGTCCTGACTTTC. As protein: CASSELLGRSGANVLTF.

V usage is TRBV30 and J usage is TRBJ2-5, with 8 bases fitting TRBD1. Trimming at V came to 0 bases and at J to 5 bases, leaving 5 bases not matched to a gene. The germline V gene encodes CDR1 GTSNPN and CDR2 SVGIG (reference sequence). The CDR3 runs to 14 residues. The CDR3 loop reads CAWSVQGGGETQYF. The CDR3 nucleotides are TGTGCCTGGAGTGTACAGGGGGGCGGGGAGACCCAGTACTTC.

The chain recombines TRBV30 with TRBJ2-3; 9 bases are a match to TRBD1. V was pared by 1 base and J by 2 bases, with 4 bases of the junction left unmatched. Germline values: CDR1 GTSNPN, CDR2 SVGIG (reference sequence). CDR3 length: 15 residues. The CDR3 region is CAWSAGTGNTDTQYF. Written as DNA, the CDR3 is TGTGCCTGGAGTGCGGGGACAGGGAACACAGATACGCAGTATTTT.

The CDR3 protein is CASSLTTSASSYEQYF. CDR3 bases: TGTGCCAGCTCCCTCACGACTAGCGCGAGCTCCTACGAGCAGTACTTC. V usage is TRBV18 and J usage is TRBJ2-7; 8 bases fit TRBD2. The CDR3 totals 16 residues. Per germline, CDR1 KGHSH and CDR2 LQKENI. V lost 6 bases, J lost 0 bases, and 10 bases stayed unmatched.

This clone was seen a handful of times. V gene TRBV29-1 combines with J gene TRBJ1-1, with D unclear. CDR1 and CDR2 from the germline V gene are SQVTM and ANQGSEA. The germline V and J ends were trimmed by 7 bases and 3 bases, with 15 bases remaining between them. The CDR3 contains 13 residues. CDR3 DNA sequence: TGCAGCGGGATCCTGCGGGCGGACACTGAAGCTTTCTTT. Translating gives CSGILRADTEAFF.

This clone has just a few counts. The chain recombines TRBV18 with TRBJ1-1, with D possibly being TRBD1 (5 bases). V lost 5 bases and J lost 1, with 5 bases in between. CDR1 and CDR2 (germline): KGHSH, LQKENI. The CDR3 sequence is 12 residues long. As DNA, the CDR3 is TGTGCCAGCTCAACAGGGAACACTGAAGCTTTCTTT. Translating gives CASSTGNTEAFF.

This clone was detected a few times. The chain joins TRBV2 to TRBJ1-1; D is uncertain. The V end lost 7 bases, the J end lost 0 bases, and 12 bases lay between the germline ends. Germline V gene sequence: CDR1 SNHLY, CDR2 FYNNEI. The CDR3 is made up of 14 amino acids. The CDR3 is CASTHGRLNTEAFF. In DNA form, the CDR3 reads TGTGCCAGCACCCACGGACGGCTGAACACTGAAGCTTTCTTT. The full variable domain, in which reference TRBV2 and TRBJ1-1 provide the parts outside the CDR3, is EPEVTQTPSHQVTQMGQEVILRCVPISNHLYFYWYRQILGQKVEFLVSFYNNEISEKSEIFDDQFSVERPDGSNFTLKIRSTKLEDSAMYFCASTHGRLNTEAFFGQGTRLTVV.

The chain recombines TRBV25-1 with TRBJ1-2, with D possibly TRBD1 on 6 matching bases. Germline V CDR1 and CDR2: MGHDK, SYGVNS. The CDR3 has 13 amino acids. Trimming shortened V by 6 bases and J by 8 bases, and 16 bases separated the two germline ends. Written as DNA, the CDR3 is TGTGCCAGCAGAAGGACAGAGCTAGGCGGCTACACCTTC. Translated, it gives CASRRTELGGYTF.